This section outlines one TCR beta chain sequence together with its context. Antigen unknown. TCRdb re-derived calls from the 5' RACE reads in MiXCR, one entry per CDR3 protein. Of some 240,000 distinct CDR3 sequences in the sample, 3% to 4% were seen once. The CDR3 is 19 amino acids. V lost 1 base, J lost 2 bases, and 14 bases stayed unmatched. Germline V lookup: CDR1 LGHNA, CDR2 YSLEER. The sample comes from a study of T cells after yellow fever vaccination. Study-wide context: Researchers used SMART-Seq v4 Ultra Low Input to prepare fractions that had low cell numbers. Study outcomes and limitations: Clones that expanded after primary vaccination mostly reappeared after the booster (roughly 96% CD4, around 87% CD8). Peak timing came faster in the weaker secondary response, day 5 versus 15.

V gene TRBV4-3 combines with J gene TRBJ2-3, with 8 bases matching TRBD2. Specimen: CD4+ T cells sorted from PBMCs, collected 10 days after the yellow fever booster vaccination. This sequence was found in a man aged 18 to 29 who received the YFV17D yellow fever vaccine. The DNA for the CDR3 is TGCGCCAGCAGCCAAGCCCTTTCCAACCGGGGGGGTACCACAGATACGCAGTATTTT. Encoded protein: CASSQALSNRGGTTDTQYF.